This T cell receptor beta chain is from a study of graft-versus-host responses after intestinal transplantation. The wider study: Each recipient received a multivisceral, liver-intestinal, or isolated intestinal graft.

Whole-study results and caveats: Maximum circulating GvH clone levels tracked with early post-transplant HvG decreases.

As regards this clone: The antigen is undetermined.

TCRdb's table, derived via immunoSEQ multiplex PCR, lists solely in-frame clones and lacks some. The sample includes about 78,000 clones, nearly 90% of them seen just once. The CDR3 totals 19 residues. CDR1 is SGHDT, CDR2 YYEEEE, per germline. The V gene end was trimmed by 0 bases and the J gene end by 2 bases; junction bases not matched to a gene: 11. The source material was unstimulated CD8+ T cells sorted from spleen or lymph node cells, sampled before transplant. The source of this sequence is a human donor who was the organ donor for an intestinal transplant. The chain joins TRBV5-6 to TRBJ2-3; 11 positions agree with TRBD2. The CDR3 DNA reads as TGTGCCAGCAGCTTGGTTACAGGGAATAGCGGGGGGGACACAGATACGCAGTATTTT. This translates into CASSLVTGNSGGDTDTQYF.